The 23 T cell receptor beta chains given below trace back to one sample, sequenced in a study of T cell responses to AZD1222 COVID-19 vaccine. Sequencing used immunoSEQ multiplex PCR; TCRdb keeps in-frame clones, though not all of them. This table has 100,000 to 150,000 clones, 93% appearing once. The material was peripheral blood, obtained on day 0 of AZD1222 vaccination. The receptors originated from an adult in good health.

The chain combines TRBV7-2 with TRBJ2-7; D may be TRBD1 or TRBD2 (5 bases each). The CDR3 loop spans 14 amino acids. Germline loops: CDR1 SGHTA, CDR2 FQGNSA. V was pared by 3 bases and J by 3 bases, with 12 bases between. CDR3 loop: CASSFRDGGYEQYF. The CDR3 DNA reads TGTGCCAGCAGCTTCCGGGACGGTGGCTACGAGCAGTACTTC.

The chain carries TRBV18 and TRBJ2-3, with no clear D. Germline values: CDR1 KGHSH, CDR2 LQKENI. CDR3 length: 13 amino acids. V was trimmed by 1 base and J by 4 bases, leaving 6 bases between them. CDR3 residues: CASSPRFADTQYF. The CDR3, as DNA: TGTGCCAGCTCACCACGATTTGCAGATACGCAGTATTTT.

J is TRBJ2-7 and V is TRBV18; 10 bases map to TRBD2. The V gene's germline CDR1 is KGHSH and CDR2 LQKENI. The CDR3 loop spans 15 amino acids. The V gene end was trimmed by 8 bases and the J gene end by 5 bases; junction bases not matched to a gene: 12. The CDR3 region is CASTPSGRGNHEQYF. In DNA, the CDR3 is TGTGCCAGCACTCCTAGCGGGAGAGGTAACCACGAGCAGTACTTC.

This chain connects TRBV19 to TRBJ1-1; D is possibly TRBD1 (5 bases). The germline CDR1 and CDR2 sequences are LNHDA and SQIVND (reference sequence). This CDR3 is built from 13 residues. V lost 6 bases to trimming and J lost 2 bases, with 10 bases between them. CDR3 DNA: TGTGCCAGTAGCGAGACAGTTAACACTGAAGCTTTCTTT. This codes for CASSETVNTEAFF.

V gene TRBV5-1 combines with J gene TRBJ1-6; the D is unclear. Trimming shortened V by 0 bases and J by 7 bases, and 5 bases separated the two germline ends. CDR1 and CDR2 from the germline V gene are SGHRS and YFSETQ. This CDR3 is built from 13 residues. The CDR3 bases are TGCGCCAGCAGCTTGGAGGAGAATTCACCCCTCCACTTT. Its translation is CASSLEENSPLHF. Full variable domain (missing parts from reference TRBV5-1 and TRBJ1-6): KAGVTQTPRYLIKTRGQQVTLSCSPISGHRSVSWYQQTPGQGLQFLFEYFSETQRNKGNFPGRFSGRQFSNSRSEMNVSTLELGDSALYLCASSLEENSPLHFGNGTRLTVT.

This clone was seen once. This chain connects TRBV6-4 to TRBJ1-2; D remains unclear. The CDR3 runs 18 residues. The V end lost 6 bases, the J end lost 2 bases, and 25 bases lay between the germline ends. Germline CDR1 is MRHNA and CDR2 is SNTAGT. This CDR3 is CASRQKAGFGEKNYGYTF. As DNA, the CDR3 is TGTGCCAGCAGGCAAAAAGCGGGGTTTGGGGAAAAGAACTATGGCTACACCTTC.

In the case of this clone: The junction departs from germline at one end; a sequencing error may be responsible. CDR3 nucleotide sequence: TGTGCCAGCAGCAAGACTAGCTCCAACAATGAGCAGTTCTTC. Protein product: CASSKTSSNNEQFF. This chain joins TRBV6-2 or TRBV6-3 and TRBJ2-1; 7 nucleotides align to TRBD2. CDR1 is MNHEY, CDR2 SVGEGT, per germline. This CDR3 spans 14 amino acids.

This chain connects TRBV30 to TRBJ2-3, with D perhaps TRBD1 or TRBD2 (6 bases each). Germline-derived CDR1 and CDR2 are GTSNPN and SVGIG (reference sequence). Trimming cost V 0 bases and J 4 bases, with 11 bases left between them. The CDR3 is 14 amino acids. The chain's CDR3 is CAWSVGGGADTQYF. The CDR3 DNA is TGTGCCTGGAGTGTAGGGGGAGGCGCAGATACGCAGTATTTT.

The chain recombines TRBV9 with TRBJ1-2, with 7 bases that match TRBD1. CDR3 size: 15 residues. The germline V gene has CDR1 SGDLS and CDR2 YYNGEE. Trimming removed 0 bases from V and 3 bases from J; junction bases left unmatched: 5. The CDR3 coding sequence is TGTGCCAGCAGCGTAGCGGACAGGCCGGACTATGGCTACACCTTC. Translated, it gives CASSVADRPDYGYTF.

This chain joins TRBV5-1 and TRBJ2-1, with D perhaps matching TRBD1 or TRBD2 (7 bases each). CDR1 and CDR2 from the germline V gene are SGHRS and YFSETQ. V lost 0 bases and J lost 7, with 11 bases in between. The CDR3 runs 14 residues. CDR3 protein: CASSLGQGGNEQFF. Written as DNA, the CDR3 is TGCGCCAGCAGCTTGGGACAGGGAGGGAATGAGCAGTTCTTC.

This clone was observed a single time. The chain has TRBV7-6 and TRBJ2-3; D uncertain. CDR1 is SGHVS, CDR2 FNYEAQ, per germline. Trimming took 5 bases from V and 0 from J, leaving 6 bases between them. CDR3 length: 13 amino acids. CDR3 amino acids: CASSVTSTDTQYF. The CDR3 nucleotides read TGTGCCAGCAGCGTGACTAGCACAGATACGCAGTATTTT.

The chain employs TRBV9 and TRBJ1-2; the D gene is possibly TRBD1 (6 bases). V lost 0 bases and J lost 4, with 16 bases in between. The germline V gene encodes CDR1 SGDLS and CDR2 YYNGEE. This CDR3 is 16 amino acids long. CDR3 in DNA: TGTGCCAGCAGCGTAGTGGCACAGGGTGAGGTCTATGGCTACACCTTC. It is translated as CASSVVAQGEVYGYTF.

The J gene is TRBJ2-7, the V gene TRBV9; D may be TRBD1 (7 bases). Trimming removed 4 bases from V and 2 bases from J, with 19 bases in between. Germline values: CDR1 SGDLS, CDR2 YYNGEE. The CDR3 runs to 16 residues. CDR3 sequence reads: CASSPRGGTATYEQYF. In nucleotides, the CDR3 is TGTGCCAGCAGCCCCCGTGGAGGGACAGCAACCTACGAGCAGTACTTC.

The chain is built from TRBV7-8 and TRBJ2-5, with 12 bases fitting TRBD2. The CDR3 length is 16 residues. The V gene's germline CDR1 is SGHVS and CDR2 FQNEAQ. V dropped 8 bases and J dropped 5; count of bases not matched to a gene: 12. The CDR3 DNA reads as TGTGCCAGCGGACCTACTAGCGGGGGGATTGGGGAGACCCAGTACTTC. Its translation is CASGPTSGGIGETQYF.

This chain connects TRBV5-4 to TRBJ1-1; the match to TRBD1 covers 9 bases. V gave up 4 bases and J gave up 5 bases; unmatched junction bases: 9. The CDR3 has 15 residues. The germline CDR1 and CDR2 sequences are SGHNT and YYREEE (reference sequence). CDR3 residues: CASSPMTGGSTEAFF. The CDR3 DNA reads as TGTGCCAGCAGCCCGATGACAGGGGGAAGTACTGAAGCTTTCTTT. Full variable domain (remainder filled in from reference TRBV5-4 and TRBJ1-1): ETGVTQSPTHLIKTRGQQVTLRCSSQSGHNTVSWYQQALGQGPQFIFQYYREEENGRGNFPPRFSGLQFPNYSSELNVNALELDDSALYLCASSPMTGGSTEAFFGQGTRLTVV.

V usage is TRBV6-5 and J usage is TRBJ1-1, with D tentatively TRBD1 (5 bases). V shed 3 bases and J shed 4 bases, with 9 bases lying between them. Germline CDR1 is MNHEY and CDR2 is SVGAGI. The CDR3 has 13 residues. CDR3 coding DNA: TGTGCCAGCAGTTATCAGGGAACCACTGAAGCTTTCTTT. It yields the protein CASSYQGTTEAFF.

The chain recombines TRBV11-2 with TRBJ1-1; possibly TRBD1 for D (5 bases). Germline CDR1 is SGHAT and CDR2 is FQNNGV. Trimming shortened V by 2 bases and J by 1 base, and 11 bases separated the two germline ends. The CDR3 sequence is 15 residues long. The chain's CDR3 is CASSLSGIGNTEAFF. As DNA, the CDR3 is TGTGCCAGCAGCTTATCAGGGATTGGGAACACTGAAGCTTTCTTT. Looking up the rest from reference TRBV11-2 and TRBJ1-1 gives the full variable domain: EAGVAQSPRYKIIEKRQSVAFWCNPISGHATLYWYQQILGQGPKLLIQFQNNGVVDDSQLPKDRFSAERLKGVDSTLKIQPAKLEDSAVYLCASSLSGIGNTEAFFGQGTRLTVV.

The chain links TRBV5-5 to TRBJ2-5; possibly TRBD1 or TRBD2 for D (5 bases each). With 0 bases removed from V and 4 bases from J, the gap between germline ends came to 10 bases. CDR1 is SGHKS and CDR2 is YYEKEE in the germline V gene (reference sequence). The CDR3 totals 14 residues. CDR3 protein: CASSLAQGRETQYF. CDR3 bases: TGTGCCAGCAGCTTGGCCCAGGGACGAGAGACCCAGTACTTC.

The genes are TRBV7-2 and TRBJ1-1; D uncertain. CDR1 and CDR2 (germline): SGHTA, FQGNSA. Trimming shortened V by 5 bases and J by 4 bases, and 11 bases separated the two germline ends. The CDR3 is 13 amino acids. The CDR3 protein is CASSQLVSTEAFF. CDR3 sequence (DNA): TGTGCCAGCAGCCAACTCGTTAGCACTGAAGCTTTCTTT.

The chain carries TRBV6-5 and TRBJ2-4, with 7 bases aligning to TRBD2. The CDR3 loop spans 15 amino acids. V lost 8 bases to trimming and J lost 2 bases; unmatched junction nucleotides: 9. Germline V lookup: CDR1 MNHEY, CDR2 SVGAGI. The CDR3 region is CASASSGATKNIQYF. CDR3 coding DNA: TGTGCCAGCGCCTCCAGCGGGGCAACCAAAAACATTCAGTACTTC.

This rearrangement joins TRBV28 to TRBJ2-7; a possible D gene is TRBD2 (6 bases). Between the trimmed V and J ends, which lost 8 bases and 6 bases, there was a span of 17 bases. From germline, CDR1 is MDHEN and CDR2 SYDVKM. CDR3 length: 13 amino acids. The CDR3 protein is CASRPGLPPEQYF. As DNA, the CDR3 is TGTGCCAGCCGCCCGGGACTCCCACCCGAGCAGTACTTC.

The chain joins TRBV5-6 to TRBJ2-5; D assignment may be TRBD1 or TRBD2 (5 bases each). Trimming left V 5 bases short and J 5 bases short, with 10 bases between. The CDR3 length is 12 residues. Germline loops: CDR1 SGHDT, CDR2 YYEEEE. The CDR3 nucleotides read TGTGCCAGCAGACGGGGCGGCGAGACCCAGTACTTC. This encodes CASRRGGETQYF.

The chain combines TRBV5-1 with TRBJ2-5; 11 positions match TRBD2. V was clipped by 4 bases and J by 9 bases; unmatched bases: 17. The CDR3 contains 17 residues. In germline, CDR1 is SGHRS, CDR2 YFSETQ. The chain's CDR3 is CASSLGLAGPRVTSQYF. CDR3 in DNA: TGCGCCAGCAGCCTTGGACTAGCGGGCCCCCGGGTAACGTCCCAGTACTTC.